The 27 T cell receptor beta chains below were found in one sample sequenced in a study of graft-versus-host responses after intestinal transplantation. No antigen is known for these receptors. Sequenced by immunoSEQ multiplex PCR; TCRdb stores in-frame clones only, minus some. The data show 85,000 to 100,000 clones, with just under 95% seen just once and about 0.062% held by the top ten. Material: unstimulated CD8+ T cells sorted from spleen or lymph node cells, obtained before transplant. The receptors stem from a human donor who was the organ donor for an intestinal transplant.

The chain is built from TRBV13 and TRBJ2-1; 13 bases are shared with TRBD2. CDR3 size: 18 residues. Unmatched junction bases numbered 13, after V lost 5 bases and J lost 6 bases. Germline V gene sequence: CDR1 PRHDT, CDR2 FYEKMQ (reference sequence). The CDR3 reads CASSITSGGGHGFNEQFF. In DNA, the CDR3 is TGTGCCAGCAGCATCACTAGCGGGGGGGGCCACGGCTTCAATGAGCAGTTCTTC.

The CDR3: CASSRWTASTDTQYF. CDR3 DNA sequence: TGCGCCAGCAGCCGATGGACAGCTAGCACAGATACGCAGTATTTT. The chain uses TRBV4-1 and TRBJ2-3; possibly TRBD1 for D (6 bases). The CDR3 is 15 amino acids. Germline V lookup: CDR1 MGHRA, CDR2 YSYEKL. The V gene lost 4 bases and the J gene lost 0 bases, with 11 bases spanning the gap.

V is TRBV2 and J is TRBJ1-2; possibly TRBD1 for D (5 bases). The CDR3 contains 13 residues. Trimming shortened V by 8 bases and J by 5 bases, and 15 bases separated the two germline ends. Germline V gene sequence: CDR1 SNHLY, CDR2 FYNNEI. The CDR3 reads CASRGQASYGYTF. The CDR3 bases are TGTGCCAGCCGCGGACAAGCTTCATATGGCTACACCTTC.

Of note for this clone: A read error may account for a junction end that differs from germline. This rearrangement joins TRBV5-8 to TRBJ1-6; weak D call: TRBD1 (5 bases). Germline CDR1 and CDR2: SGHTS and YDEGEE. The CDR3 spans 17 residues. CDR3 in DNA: TGTGCCAGCAGCTTGGGGGGCCAAGGGGTTTGGGGTTCATCCCTCCACTTT. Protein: CASSLGGQGVWGSSLHF.

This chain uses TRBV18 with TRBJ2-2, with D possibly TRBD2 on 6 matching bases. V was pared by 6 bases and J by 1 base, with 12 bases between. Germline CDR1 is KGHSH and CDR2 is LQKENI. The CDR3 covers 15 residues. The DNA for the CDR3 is TGTGCCAGCTCTGGACTACCCAAGAACACCGGGGAGCTGTTTTTT. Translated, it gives CASSGLPKNTGELFF.

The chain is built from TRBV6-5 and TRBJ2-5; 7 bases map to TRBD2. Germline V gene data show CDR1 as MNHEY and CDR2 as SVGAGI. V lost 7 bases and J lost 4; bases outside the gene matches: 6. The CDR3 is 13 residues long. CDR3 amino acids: CASKERGVETQYF. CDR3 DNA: TGTGCCAGCAAAGAGCGGGGTGTAGAGACCCAGTACTTC.

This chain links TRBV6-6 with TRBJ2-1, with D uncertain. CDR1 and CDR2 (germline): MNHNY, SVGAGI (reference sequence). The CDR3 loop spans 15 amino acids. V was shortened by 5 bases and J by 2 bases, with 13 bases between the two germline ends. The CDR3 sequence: CASSEPYPPYNEQFF. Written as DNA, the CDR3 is TGTGCCAGCAGTGAGCCTTATCCTCCCTACAATGAGCAGTTCTTC.

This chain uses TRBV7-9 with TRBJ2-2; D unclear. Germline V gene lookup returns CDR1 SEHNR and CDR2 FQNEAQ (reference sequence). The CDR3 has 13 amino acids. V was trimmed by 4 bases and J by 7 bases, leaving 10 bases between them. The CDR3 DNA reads TGTGCCAGCAGCTCCAGGTTGGGCGGGGAGCTGTTTTTT. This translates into CASSSRLGGELFF.

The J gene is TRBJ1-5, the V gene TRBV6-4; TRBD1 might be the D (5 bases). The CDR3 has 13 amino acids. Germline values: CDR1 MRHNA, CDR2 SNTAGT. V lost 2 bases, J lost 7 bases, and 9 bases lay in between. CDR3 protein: CASSDRGGQPQHF. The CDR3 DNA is TGTGCCAGCAGTGACAGGGGCGGCCAGCCCCAGCATTTT.

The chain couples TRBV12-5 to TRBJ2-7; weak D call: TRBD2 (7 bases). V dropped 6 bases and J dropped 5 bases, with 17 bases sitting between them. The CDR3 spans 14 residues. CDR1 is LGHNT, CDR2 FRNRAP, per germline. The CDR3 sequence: CASGWGGAWDEQYF. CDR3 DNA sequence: TGTGCTAGTGGGTGGGGGGGGGCCTGGGACGAGCAGTACTTC.

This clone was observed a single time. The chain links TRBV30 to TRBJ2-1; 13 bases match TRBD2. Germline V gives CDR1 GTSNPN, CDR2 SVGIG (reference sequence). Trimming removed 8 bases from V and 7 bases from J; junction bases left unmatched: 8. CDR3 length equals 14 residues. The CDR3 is CAGRTSGGLNEQFF. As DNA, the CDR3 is TGTGCCGGCCGGACTAGCGGGGGTTTAAATGAGCAGTTCTTC.

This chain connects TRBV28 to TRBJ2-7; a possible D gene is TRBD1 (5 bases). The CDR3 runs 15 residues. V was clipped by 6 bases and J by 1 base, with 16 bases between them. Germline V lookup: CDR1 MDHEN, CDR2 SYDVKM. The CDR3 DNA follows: TGTGCCAGCAGAATCGTAGGGGAAGGTTCCTACGAGCAGTACTTC. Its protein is CASRIVGEGSYEQYF.

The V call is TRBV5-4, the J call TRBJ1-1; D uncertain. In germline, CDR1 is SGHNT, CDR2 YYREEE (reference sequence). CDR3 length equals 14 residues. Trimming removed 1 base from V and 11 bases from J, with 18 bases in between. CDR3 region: CASSLFFGSSWAFF. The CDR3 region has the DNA TGTGCCAGCAGCTTGTTTTTCGGGAGTTCTTGGGCTTTCTTT.

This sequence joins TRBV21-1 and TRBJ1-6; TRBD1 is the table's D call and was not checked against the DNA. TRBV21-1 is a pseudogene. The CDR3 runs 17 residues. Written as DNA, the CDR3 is TGTGCCAGCGGACAACCAAATCAGGGGGCGCAGAATTCACCCCTCCACTTT. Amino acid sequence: CASGQPNQGAQNSPLHF.

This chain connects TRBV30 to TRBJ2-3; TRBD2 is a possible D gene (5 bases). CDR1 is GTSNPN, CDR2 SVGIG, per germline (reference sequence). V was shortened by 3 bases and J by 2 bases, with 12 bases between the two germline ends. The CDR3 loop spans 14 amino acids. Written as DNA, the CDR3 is TGTGCCTGGAGAACGGACTGGGCCACAGATACGCAGTATTTT. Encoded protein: CAWRTDWATDTQYF.

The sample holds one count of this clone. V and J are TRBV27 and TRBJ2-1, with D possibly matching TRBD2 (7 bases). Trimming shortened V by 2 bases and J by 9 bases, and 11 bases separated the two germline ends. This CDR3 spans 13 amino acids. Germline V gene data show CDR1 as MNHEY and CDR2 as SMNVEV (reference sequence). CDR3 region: CASSLRGAVEQFF. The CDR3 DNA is TGTGCCAGCAGTTTACGGGGGGCAGTTGAGCAGTTCTTC.

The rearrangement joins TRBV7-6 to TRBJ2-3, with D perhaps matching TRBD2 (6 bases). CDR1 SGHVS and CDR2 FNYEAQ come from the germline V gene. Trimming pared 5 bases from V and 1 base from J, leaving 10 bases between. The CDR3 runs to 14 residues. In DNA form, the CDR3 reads TGTGCCAGCAGCCCCCCGGGGGGCACAGATACGCAGTATTTT. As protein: CASSPPGGTDTQYF. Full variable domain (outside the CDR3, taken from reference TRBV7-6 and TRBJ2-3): GAGVSQSPRYKVTKRGQDVALRCDPISGHVSLYWYRQALGQGPEFLTYFNYEAQQDKSGLPNDRFSAERPEGSISTLTIQRTEQRDSAMYRCASSPPGGTDTQYFGPGTRLTVL.

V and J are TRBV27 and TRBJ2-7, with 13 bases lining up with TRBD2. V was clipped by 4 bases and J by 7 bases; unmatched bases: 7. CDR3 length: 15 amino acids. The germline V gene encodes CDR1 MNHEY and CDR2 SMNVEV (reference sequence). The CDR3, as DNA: TGTGCCAGCAGTTCGCGGACTAGCGGGAGTGGGGAGCAGTACTTC. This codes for CASSSRTSGSGEQYF.

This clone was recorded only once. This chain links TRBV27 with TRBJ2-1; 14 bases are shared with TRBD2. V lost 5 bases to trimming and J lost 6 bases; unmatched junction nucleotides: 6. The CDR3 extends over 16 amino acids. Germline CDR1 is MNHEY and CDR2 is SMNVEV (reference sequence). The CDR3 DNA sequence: TGTGCCAGCAGTCTACCGGGACTAGCGGGAGCCAATGAGCAGTTCTTC. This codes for CASSLPGLAGANEQFF.

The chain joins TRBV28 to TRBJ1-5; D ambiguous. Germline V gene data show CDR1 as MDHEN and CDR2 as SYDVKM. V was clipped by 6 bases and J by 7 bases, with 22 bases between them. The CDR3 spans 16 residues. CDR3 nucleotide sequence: TGTGCCAGCAGCTCAAGACATATATCAGGCGACCAGCCCCAGCATTTT. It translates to CASSSRHISGDQPQHF.

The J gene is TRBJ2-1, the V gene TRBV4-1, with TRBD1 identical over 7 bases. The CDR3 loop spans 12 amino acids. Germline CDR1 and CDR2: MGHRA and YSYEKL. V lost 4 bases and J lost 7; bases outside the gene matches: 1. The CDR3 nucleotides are TGCGCCAGCAGCCCGGACAGGAATGAGCAGTTCTTC. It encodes CASSPDRNEQFF.

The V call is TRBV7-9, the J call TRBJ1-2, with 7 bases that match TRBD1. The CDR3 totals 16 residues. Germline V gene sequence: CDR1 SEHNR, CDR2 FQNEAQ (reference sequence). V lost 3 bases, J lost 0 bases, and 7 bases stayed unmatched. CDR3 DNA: TGTGCCAGCAGCTTCCCCCCAGGGGGTCCTAACTATGGCTACACCTTC. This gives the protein CASSFPPGGPNYGYTF.

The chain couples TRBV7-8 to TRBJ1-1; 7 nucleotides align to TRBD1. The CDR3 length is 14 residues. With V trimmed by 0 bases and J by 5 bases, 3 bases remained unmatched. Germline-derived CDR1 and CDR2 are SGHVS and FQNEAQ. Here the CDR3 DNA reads TGTGCCAGCAGCTTAGCCCCAGGGGGGACTGAAGCTTTCTTT. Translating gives CASSLAPGGTEAFF. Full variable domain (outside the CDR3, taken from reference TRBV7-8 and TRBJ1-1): GAGVSQSPRYKVAKRGQDVALRCDPISGHVSLFWYQQALGQGPEFLTYFQNEAQLDKSGLPSDRFFAERPEGSVSTLKIQRTQQEDSAVYLCASSLAPGGTEAFFGQGTRLTVV.

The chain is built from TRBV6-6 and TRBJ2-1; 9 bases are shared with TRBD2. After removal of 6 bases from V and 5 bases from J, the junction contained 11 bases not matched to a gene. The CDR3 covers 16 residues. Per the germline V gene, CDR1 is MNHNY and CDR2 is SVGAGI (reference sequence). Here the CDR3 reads CASSQIAGVPNNEQFF. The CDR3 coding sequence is TGTGCCAGCAGCCAGATAGCGGGAGTCCCCAACAATGAGCAGTTCTTC.

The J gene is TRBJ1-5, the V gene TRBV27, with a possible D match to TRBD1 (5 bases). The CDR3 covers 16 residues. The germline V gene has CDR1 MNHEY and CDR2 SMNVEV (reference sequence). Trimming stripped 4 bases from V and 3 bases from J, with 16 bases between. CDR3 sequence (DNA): TGTGCCAGCAGTTCACGCCGAGACAGAGACAATCAGCCCCAGCATTTT. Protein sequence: CASSSRRDRDNQPQHF.

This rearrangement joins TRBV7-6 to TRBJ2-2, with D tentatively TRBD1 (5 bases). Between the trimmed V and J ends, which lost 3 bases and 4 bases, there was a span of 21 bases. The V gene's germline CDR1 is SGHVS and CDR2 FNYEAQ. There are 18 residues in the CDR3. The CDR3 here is CASSFLSTAGYPTGELFF. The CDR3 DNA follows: TGTGCCAGCAGCTTTCTCTCGACAGCCGGGTACCCCACCGGGGAGCTGTTTTTT.

The CDR3 DNA reads as TGTGCCAGCCTGACTCCGGGAGTCTACAATGAGCAGTTCTTC. Residues: CASLTPGVYNEQFF. This rearrangement joins TRBV7-6 to TRBJ2-1; possibly TRBD2 for D (6 bases). This CDR3 spans 14 amino acids. V shed 8 bases and J shed 3 bases, with 14 bases lying between them. CDR1 is SGHVS, CDR2 FNYEAQ, per germline.